This T cell receptor beta chain appears in the sequencing data of a study of long-term antiretroviral therapy in people with HIV. Whole-study context: Samples collected earliest predate the 2015 immediate-ART recommendation by about a decade.

The CDR3 is 12 amino acids. Germline CDR1 is MNHEY and CDR2 is SMNVEV (reference sequence). V gave up 5 bases and J gave up 7 bases, with 11 bases separating them. The assay, immunoSEQ v3.0, was run at survey level. Profiled with immunoSEQ multiplex PCR; TCRdb holds only in-frame clones, not every one. The profile shows 20,000 or so clones, 80% to 90% of them singletons. The genes are TRBV27 and TRBJ2-5, with unresolved D. This specimen was unsorted PBMCs, taken 1.9 years after starting antiretroviral therapy. This receptor was taken from a woman aged 50 to 65 with HIV. The DNA of the CDR3 is TGTGCCAGCAGTCCGTCGTCCGGGACCCAGTACTTC. It codes for CASSPSSGTQYF.